The 32 T cell receptor beta chains in this list originate from one sample, sequenced in a study of shared clonotypes between healthy human individuals (dated by TCRdb to the early 2020s). CD8 naive samples were obtained by positive selection for CCR7 among CD45RO-negative cells, yielding a CD45RA+CCR7+ population from which TemRA cells were excluded. The library was prepared using the immunoSEQ multiplex PCR assay. TCRdb limited this immuneACCESS table to in-frame rearrangements with V and J called. A share of clones is missing; checked studies link under half to unresolved V genes, and the rest is unexplained. The sample data list some 2,000,000 clones, and about 95% of these were observed just once. The biggest ten clones account for about 1.1% of the sample. Sequencing input: naive CD8+ T cells sorted from blood. The cell subset or site tag for this specimen amounts to: CD45RA+CCR7+. All receptors come from a man between 18 and 35 years old in good health.

The chain carries TRBV7-2 and TRBJ2-3, with a weak D call TRBD1 (5 bases). Germline CDR1 reads SGHTA; CDR2 reads FQGNSA. CDR3 length: 14 residues. Trimming left V 1 base short and J 5 bases short, with 10 bases between. The CDR3 protein is CASSLGGQGDTQYF. The CDR3 coding sequence is TGTGCCAGCAGCTTAGGGGGCCAGGGAGATACGCAGTATTTT.

The chain links TRBV5-4 to TRBJ2-7; D may be TRBD1 or TRBD2 (5 bases each). The germline V gene encodes CDR1 SGHNT and CDR2 YYREEE (reference sequence). The CDR3 covers 17 residues. V gave up 0 bases and J gave up 2 bases, with 18 bases separating them. CDR3 bases: TGTGCCAGCAGCTTGGCAATTGGGGCCAGGGAGACCTACGAGCAGTACTTC. Translated: CASSLAIGARETYEQYF.

The chain combines TRBV5-6 with TRBJ2-7; TRBD1 aligns across 9 bases. The germline gives CDR1 SGHDT, CDR2 YYEEEE. The CDR3 is made up of 16 amino acids. J was trimmed by 1 base and V by 4 bases; bases with no gene match: 9. The CDR3 DNA reads TGTGCCAGCAGCCACCCACAGGGGGCGTTGTCCTACGAGCAGTACTTC. Translated, it gives CASSHPQGALSYEQYF.

This chain joins TRBV27 and TRBJ2-7; D might be TRBD1 (6 bases). The V end lost 2 bases, the J end lost 2 bases, and 19 bases lay between the germline ends. Germline CDR1 MNHEY, CDR2 SMNVEV (reference sequence). The CDR3 consists of 17 residues. CDR3 in DNA: TGTGCCAGCAGTTTAATCACCCCGACAGGAATTACCTACGAGCAGTACTTC. Translation: CASSLITPTGITYEQYF.

This clone was seen only a few times. The rearrangement uses TRBV7-9 and TRBJ1-5, with TRBD1 as a possible D gene (5 bases). The CDR3 extends over 16 amino acids. CDR1 SEHNR and CDR2 FQNEAQ come from the germline V gene (reference sequence). V dropped 5 bases and J dropped 9 bases, with 23 bases sitting between them. DNA of the CDR3: TGTGCCAGCAGCATGATCCGGGACGGAAACCTGGGGCCCCAGCATTTT. As protein: CASSMIRDGNLGPQHF.

The V and J genes are TRBV2 and TRBJ1-1; D ambiguous. This CDR3 has 14 amino acids. Germline loops: CDR1 SNHLY, CDR2 FYNNEI. Trimming removed 5 bases from V and 1 base from J, with 11 bases in between. CDR3 protein: CASSLVKRNTEAFF. CDR3 DNA: TGTGCCAGCAGTCTGGTCAAGAGGAACACTGAAGCTTTCTTT.

This rearrangement joins TRBV5-1 to TRBJ1-1, with D tentatively TRBD1 (5 bases). There are 15 residues in the CDR3. In germline, CDR1 is SGHRS, CDR2 YFSETQ. V gave up 3 bases and J gave up 0 bases, with 12 bases separating them. As DNA, the CDR3 is TGCGCCAGCAGCTGGACCGACAGCATGAACACTGAAGCTTTCTTT. It yields the protein CASSWTDSMNTEAFF.

J is TRBJ1-6 and V is TRBV5-1, with D unclear. Germline CDR1 SGHRS, CDR2 YFSETQ. The CDR3 consists of 13 residues. V lost 3 bases, J lost 7 bases, and 8 bases lay in between. The CDR3 DNA reads as TGCGCCAGCAGCTATGAACACAATTCACCCCTCCACTTT. It encodes CASSYEHNSPLHF.

This chain joins TRBV5-6 and TRBJ1-1; D is uncertain. Trimming removed 2 bases from V and 1 base from J, with 15 bases in between. Germline V gene data show CDR1 as SGHDT and CDR2 as YYEEEE. The CDR3 sequence is 16 residues long. CDR3 nucleotide sequence: TGTGCCAGCAGCTTTGGCCTATGGATGGCGAACACTGAAGCTTTCTTT. Translated, it gives CASSFGLWMANTEAFF.

The chain links TRBV5-6 to TRBJ2-1; TRBD2 agrees at 9 bases. CDR3 size: 15 residues. Looked up from germline, CDR1 is SGHDT and CDR2 is YYEEEE. V trimming: 4 bases; J trimming: 8 bases; junction bases outside the gene matches: 10. DNA for the CDR3: TGTGCCAGCAGCGTGGGACTAGCCAAGGGGGATGAGCAGTTCTTC. Translation: CASSVGLAKGDEQFF.

This clone was seen only once. The sample has other DNA sequences that encode this CDR3 too. The chain couples TRBV5-4 to TRBJ2-2; TRBD1 aligns across 8 bases. This CDR3 has 16 amino acids. The V gene's germline CDR1 is SGHNT and CDR2 YYREEE (reference sequence). Trimming took 1 base from V and 4 from J; bases not matched to a gene: 6. The CDR3 protein is CASSLLGTGGTGELFF. Written as DNA, the CDR3 is TGTGCCAGCAGCTTGTTGGGCACAGGGGGCACCGGGGAGCTGTTTTTT. Looking up the rest from reference TRBV5-4 and TRBJ2-2 gives the full variable domain: ETGVTQSPTHLIKTRGQQVTLRCSSQSGHNTVSWYQQALGQGPQFIFQYYREEENGRGNFPPRFSGLQFPNYSSELNVNALELDDSALYLCASSLLGTGGTGELFFGEGSRLTVL.

J is TRBJ2-1 and V is TRBV7-3, with a possible D match to TRBD2 (6 bases). This CDR3 contains 15 residues. Germline-derived CDR1 and CDR2 are SGHTA and FQGTGA. V lost 3 bases, J lost 3 bases, and 12 bases lay in between. The CDR3 coding sequence is TGTGCCAGCAGCTTTGTTGGGGGAGGCTACAATGAGCAGTTCTTC. Its protein is CASSFVGGGYNEQFF. Together with reference TRBV7-3 and TRBJ2-1, the CDR3 gives the full variable domain: GAGVSQTPSNKVTEKGKYVELRCDPISGHTALYWYRQSLGQGPEFLIYFQGTGAADDSGLPNDRFFAVRPEGSVSTLKIQRTERGDSAVYLCASSFVGGGYNEQFFGPGTRLTVL.

As to this clone: The same CDR3 arises from other DNA sequences in this sample as well. The chain recombines TRBV19 with TRBJ2-7; maybe TRBD2 (6 bases). V lost 5 bases and J lost 0, with 8 bases in between. This CDR3 contains 13 residues. In germline, CDR1 is LNHDA, CDR2 SQIVND (reference sequence). CDR3 sequence (DNA): TGTGCCAGTAGTGTCGGGGGCTCCTACGAGCAGTACTTC. It specifies CASSVGGSYEQYF.

This clone came up once. This rearrangement joins TRBV5-1 to TRBJ2-7; 7 bases map to TRBD1. Losses at the gene ends were 2 bases for V and 3 bases for J; bases not matched to a gene: 5. The CDR3 has 14 amino acids. Germline CDR1 and CDR2: SGHRS and YFSETQ. The CDR3 is CASSLGQADYEQYF. The CDR3, as DNA: TGCGCCAGCAGCTTAGGACAGGCCGACTACGAGCAGTACTTC.

This sequence joins TRBV7-9 and TRBJ2-4; TRBD1 or TRBD2 may be the D gene (7 bases each). The CDR3 sequence is 14 residues long. Trimming left V 4 bases short and J 8 bases short, with 15 bases between. CDR1 is SEHNR and CDR2 is FQNEAQ in the germline V gene (reference sequence). CDR3 nucleotide sequence: TGTGCCAGCAGCTACGAGACAGGGAGGGACATTCAGTACTTC. Protein: CASSYETGRDIQYF. The whole variable domain, remainder taken from reference TRBV7-9 and TRBJ2-4, is DTGVSQNPRHKITKRGQNVTFRCDPISEHNRLYWYRQTLGQGPEFLTYFQNEAQLEKSRLLSDRFSAERPKGSFSTLEIQRTEQGDSAMYLCASSYETGRDIQYFGAGTRLSVL.

The J gene is TRBJ2-2, the V gene TRBV29-1; the D gene is possibly TRBD1 (7 bases). The germline V gene has CDR1 SQVTM and CDR2 ANQGSEA. The germline V and J ends were trimmed by 6 bases and 8 bases, with 13 bases remaining between them. The CDR3 loop spans 12 amino acids. CDR3 protein: CSVRGEMGELFF. The CDR3 coding sequence is TGCAGCGTCAGGGGGGAAATGGGGGAGCTGTTTTTT.

J is TRBJ2-7 and V is TRBV27; TRBD2 agrees at 12 bases. The CDR3 covers 16 residues. The ends lost 5 bases at V and 5 bases at J; junction bases unmatched: 10. CDR1 and CDR2 (germline): MNHEY, SMNVEV (reference sequence). The CDR3 here is CASSPAGTSGLDEQYF. DNA of the CDR3: TGTGCCAGCAGTCCCGCCGGGACTAGCGGGTTGGACGAGCAGTACTTC.

The chain carries TRBV6-1 and TRBJ1-5; tentatively, D is TRBD1 (5 bases). This CDR3 comprises 16 residues. The V end was cut by 0 bases, the J end by 7 bases, with 16 bases between. Germline V lookup: CDR1 MNHNS, CDR2 SASEGT. CDR3: CASSEAGQGYWQPQHF. The CDR3 DNA is TGTGCCAGCAGTGAAGCGGGCCAGGGTTATTGGCAGCCCCAGCATTTT.

V usage is TRBV27 and J usage is TRBJ2-5, with 9 bases identical to TRBD1. This CDR3 is 15 amino acids long. Germline V lookup: CDR1 MNHEY, CDR2 SMNVEV (reference sequence). The J segment lost 5 bases and the V segment lost 2 bases, leaving 6 bases of the junction unmatched. In nucleotides, the CDR3 is TGTGCCAGCAGTTTAGAGGGACAGGGAGGGGAGACCCAGTACTTC. Amino acid sequence: CASSLEGQGGETQYF.

Worth noting for this clone: Other DNA sequences in the same sample also yield this CDR3. The J gene is TRBJ1-5, the V gene TRBV5-1; 9 bases are shared with TRBD1. The length of the CDR3 is 15 residues. V shed 1 base, J shed 4 bases, and the junction held 3 bases outside the gene matches. From germline, CDR1 is SGHRS and CDR2 YFSETQ. As DNA, the CDR3 is TGCGCCAGCAGCTTGACAGGGGGCGGGAATCAGCCCCAGCATTTT. Translation: CASSLTGGGNQPQHF.

This clone has ten or more counts. The chain has TRBV7-9 and TRBJ1-2; no reliable D call. From germline, CDR1 is SEHNR and CDR2 FQNEAQ (reference sequence). The V end lost 3 bases, the J end lost 3 bases, and 8 bases lay between the germline ends. The CDR3 is made up of 13 amino acids. The chain's CDR3 is CASSLTVDYGYTF. CDR3 nucleotide sequence: TGTGCCAGCAGCTTGACGGTGGACTATGGCTACACCTTC.

The chain carries TRBV9 and TRBJ2-2; a possible D gene is TRBD1 (7 bases). The CDR3 extends over 17 amino acids. Looked up from germline, CDR1 is SGDLS and CDR2 is YYNGEE. Trimming cost V 3 bases and J 0 bases, with 15 bases left between them. CDR3 sequence (DNA): TGTGCCAGCAGCGAAACGACAGGGACTTCGAACACCGGGGAGCTGTTTTTT. This sequence encodes CASSETTGTSNTGELFF.

The rearrangement links TRBV5-6 to TRBJ1-3; 7 bases are shared with TRBD1. The V gene's germline CDR1 is SGHDT and CDR2 YYEEEE. This CDR3 spans 17 amino acids. J was trimmed by 2 bases and V by 2 bases; bases with no gene match: 10. CDR3 sequence reads: CASSLIREGAAGNTIYF. Written as DNA, the CDR3 is TGTGCCAGCAGCTTAATACGAGAGGGGGCTGCTGGAAACACCATATATTTT.

The rearrangement uses TRBV10-2 and TRBJ2-7; TRBD1 agrees at 10 bases. V lost 0 bases to trimming and J lost 0 bases; unmatched junction nucleotides: 2. The CDR3 totals 16 residues. Germline V gene sequence: CDR1 WSHSY, CDR2 SAAADI. DNA for the CDR3: TGCGCCAGCAGTGAGTCGGGGACAGGGGTCTCCTACGAGCAGTACTTC. This encodes CASSESGTGVSYEQYF.

This chain connects TRBV14 to TRBJ1-6, with a possible D match to TRBD1 (5 bases). V was clipped by 0 bases and J by 4 bases, with 10 bases between them. CDR3 size: 16 residues. Germline assignment: CDR1 SGHDN and CDR2 FVKESK. Here the CDR3 reads CASSQDFGGYNSPLHF. The CDR3 bases are TGTGCCAGCAGCCAAGATTTTGGGGGATATAATTCACCCCTCCACTTT.

The chain carries TRBV13 and TRBJ2-3; D unclear. The germline V gene has CDR1 PRHDT and CDR2 FYEKMQ (reference sequence). The CDR3 contains 14 residues. V lost 3 bases to trimming and J lost 0 bases, with 7 bases between them. The CDR3 reads CASSFASSTDTQYF. The CDR3 nucleotides are TGTGCCAGCAGCTTCGCCTCTAGCACAGATACGCAGTATTTT.

The chain links TRBV6-5 to TRBJ1-2, with D maybe TRBD1 (6 bases). Trimming pared 6 bases from V and 3 bases from J, leaving 17 bases between. CDR3 length: 15 amino acids. The germline V gene encodes CDR1 MNHEY and CDR2 SVGAGI. CDR3 DNA: TGTGCCAGCAGCCCGTCCAGCCGGACAGACTATGGCTACACCTTC. Amino acids: CASSPSSRTDYGYTF.

This rearrangement joins TRBV27 to TRBJ2-7; 8 bases map to TRBD1. The CDR3 sequence is 13 residues long. V lost 8 bases to trimming and J lost 3 bases; unmatched junction nucleotides: 6. Germline V CDR1 and CDR2: MNHEY, SMNVEV (reference sequence). The DNA of the CDR3 is TGTGCCAGCCAGTCGGGACAGGACTACGAGCAGTACTTC. The encoded protein is CASQSGQDYEQYF.

Here the CDR3 DNA reads TGTGCCAGCAGCTTAGAGACCCCTGGGGTGTGGGGCCAAGAGACCCAGTACTTC. Translating gives CASSLETPGVWGQETQYF. This chain uses TRBV7-8 with TRBJ2-5; D gene ambiguous. Germline V gene sequence: CDR1 SGHVS, CDR2 FQNEAQ. The CDR3 spans 18 residues. With 1 base removed from V and 1 base from J, the gap between germline ends came to 19 bases.

The gene calls are TRBV25-1 and TRBJ2-2; 10 bases match TRBD2. CDR3 length equals 17 residues. CDR1 is MGHDK, CDR2 SYGVNS, per germline. Unmatched junction bases numbered 7, after V lost 2 bases and J lost 4 bases. For the CDR3, the DNA is TGTGCCAGCAGTGAAGGGCTAGCGGGGGTGCCCACCGGGGAGCTGTTTTTT. Protein sequence: CASSEGLAGVPTGELFF.

The gene calls are TRBV11-2 and TRBJ2-7, with 7 bases matching TRBD2. CDR1 is SGHAT and CDR2 is FQNNGV in the germline V gene. This CDR3 has 14 residues. V lost 5 bases to trimming and J lost 3 bases; unmatched junction nucleotides: 7. The CDR3 here is CASSPLTGGYEQYF. The CDR3 DNA is TGTGCCAGCAGCCCCCTGACGGGGGGCTACGAGCAGTACTTC.

This chain connects TRBV10-2 to TRBJ2-2, with 7 bases fitting TRBD2. Germline V gene data show CDR1 as WSHSY and CDR2 as SAAADI. The CDR3 has 17 residues. Trimming at V came to 5 bases and at J to 0 bases, leaving 9 bases not matched to a gene. CDR3 sequence: CASSKGPSGPNTGELFF. CDR3 bases: TGCGCCAGCAGTAAAGGCCCTAGCGGACCGAACACCGGGGAGCTGTTTTTT.